This record looks at one TCR beta chain sequence and its context. The target antigen is unknown. This entry is derived from a study of human T cells and chemical hapten exposure. Looking at the study overall: Patches that contained 0.01% DPC were applied to the upper back and read at 6 days. Whole-study findings and limits: Healthy people's immune response may differ from that of the donors, who had alopecia.

The time point was: patch test 1, 2 weeks after DPC sensitization. The treatment: therapeutic diphenylcyclopropenone sensitization with weekly scalp DPC. Germline V lookup: CDR1 SGHVS, CDR2 FNYEAQ. The ends were cut back, 4 bases at V and 3 bases at J, with 8 bases in the middle. The CDR3 has 13 residues. Attachment of unique molecular identifiers to individual cDNA molecules was performed in the library. Authors' analysis steps: Around 91,000 TCRs per sample was the median, with a range of roughly 23,224 to 750,000. TCRdb re-called the RACE reads through MiXCR, storing one row per CDR3 protein. TCRdb's processing, not the study's, gives the V and J calls here. Of 150,000 to 200,000 distinct CDR3 sequences in the sample, more than 14% are singletons; the top ten hold about 1.7%.

The receptor was isolated from a woman aged 25-40 years with alopecia areata. Some clones in this sample may be carry-over from other donors' samples. The rearrangement uses TRBV7-6 and TRBJ2-3; D unclear. This specimen was whole blood, taken in connection with sensitization to the hapten diphenylcyclopropenone (DPC). CDR3 amino acids: CASSSRKTDTQYF. The CDR3 DNA follows: TGTGCCAGCAGCTCCAGGAAGACAGATACGCAGTATTTT.